Detailed here is one TCR beta chain. Trimming took 5 bases from V and 0 from J, leaving 12 bases between them. CDR1 SGHRS and CDR2 YFSETQ come from the germline V gene. The CDR3 has 16 residues. The sample comes from a study of identical twins. TCRdb re-analysed the 5' RACE reads in MiXCR, keeping a single row per CDR3 protein. The repertoire has fewer than 900,000 distinct CDR3 sequences, around 21% of them found once; the top ten carry about 4.3%. These data were also filed under a second study, of T cells expressing NK-cell markers.

Sequenced: PBMCs. This TCR was sampled from a young woman in good health. The chain is built from TRBV5-1 and TRBJ2-6; tentative D call: TRBD1 (6 bases). The CDR3 region is CASRWGPASGANVLTF. In DNA, the CDR3 is TGCGCCAGCAGGTGGGGGCCAGCCTCTGGGGCCAACGTCCTGACTTTC.